One and the same sample provided the 14 T cell receptor beta chains below, sequenced in a study of T cells in Graves' hyperthyroidism and ophthalmopathy. It was RNA transcripts that yielded the amplified TCR beta CDR3 regions. Carried out on the TCR CDR3, a first-round RT-PCR used the HTBI primer set. TCRdb reprocessed the multiplex PCR reads with MiXCR, giving one entry per CDR3 protein. Found here are some 800,000 distinct CDR3 sequences, about two fifths of them singletons; the top ten hold 7.5% to 9.5%. The sequenced sample was blood. The receptors were sampled from a man aged 18 to 30 with Graves' hyperthyroidism.

This rearrangement joins TRBV7-2 to TRBJ2-7; a possible D gene is TRBD2 (7 bases). The CDR3 spans 14 residues. Germline CDR1 SGHTA, CDR2 FQGNSA. V gave up 5 bases and J gave up 6 bases, with 17 bases separating them. The DNA of the CDR3 is TGTGCCAGCAGCCGTGAACGGGGGGCGGGCGAGCAGTACTTC. Amino acids: CASSRERGAGEQYF. Full variable domain (missing parts from reference TRBV7-2 and TRBJ2-7): GAGVSQSPSNKVTEKGKDVELRCDPISGHTALYWYRQSLGQGLEFLIYFQGNSAPDKSGLPSDRFSAERTGGSVSTLTIQRTQQEDSAVYLCASSRERGAGEQYFGPGTRLTVT.

Notes on this clonotype: A much more abundant neighbour one base away suggests this may be a read error. The chain uses TRBV10-3 and TRBJ1-5, with unresolved D. The CDR3 is 13 residues long. Germline CDR1 is ENHRY and CDR2 is SYGVKD. V lost 3 bases and J lost 6, with 9 bases in between. In DNA, the CDR3 is TGTGCCATCAGTGACCCCGGGATTCAGCCCCAGCATTTT. Protein: CAISDPGIQPQHF.

This chain links TRBV20-1 with TRBJ2-2; D remains unclear. Trimming left V 5 bases short and J 6 bases short, with 10 bases between. CDR1 is DFQATT, CDR2 SNEGSKA, per germline (reference sequence). CDR3 length: 12 residues. For the CDR3, the DNA is TGCAGTGCTCCCCGAAACGCCGGGGAGCTGTTTTTT. Protein product: CSAPRNAGELFF.

The chain combines TRBV20-1 with TRBJ2-5; TRBD1 might be the D (6 bases). This CDR3 region has 11 residues. V was trimmed by 6 bases and J by 8 bases, leaving 13 bases between them. The V gene's germline CDR1 is DFQATT and CDR2 SNEGSKA (reference sequence). In DNA, the CDR3 is TGCAGTGCCACGGTAGGGGGTACCCAGTACTTC. Translated: CSATVGGTQYF.

In this sample, this clonotype turned up many times. This sequence joins TRBV4-1 and TRBJ2-7; the match to TRBD2 covers 13 bases. Losses at the gene ends were 4 bases for V and 5 bases for J; bases not matched to a gene: 5. Germline CDR1 MGHRA, CDR2 YSYEKL. This CDR3 region has 15 residues. The CDR3: CASSLTSGRANEQYF. The CDR3 DNA is TGCGCCAGCAGCCTCACTAGCGGGAGGGCTAACGAGCAGTACTTC.

Of note for this clonotype: A read error is possible here, since a much larger clone lies one base away. This is likely a read error, given that the CDR3 carries no conserved phenylalanine or tryptophan at its end. The chain carries TRBV15 and TRBJ1-1; D is unclear. The germline CDR1 and CDR2 sequences are LNHNV and YYDKDF (reference sequence). The V and J ends lost 3 bases and 5 bases respectively, with 7 bases between them. The CDR3 sequence is 12 residues long. The CDR3, as DNA: TGTGCCACCAGCAGTATAGAGACTGAAGCTTTCCTT. This translates into CATSSIETEAFL.

There are a few counts of this clonotype. The J gene is TRBJ1-6, the V gene TRBV2; D gene unclear. CDR1 and CDR2 from the germline V gene are SNHLY and FYNNEI. The V gene lost 6 bases and the J gene lost 10 bases, with 19 bases spanning the gap. This CDR3 is 15 amino acids long. The CDR3 is CASSPQEGPGSPLHF. DNA of the CDR3: TGTGCCAGCAGCCCGCAGGAGGGCCCGGGATCACCCCTCCACTTT.

The gene calls are TRBV12-3 or TRBV12-4 and TRBJ2-7; TRBD2 matches at 8 bases. CDR3 size: 15 residues. J was trimmed by 3 bases and V by 3 bases; bases with no gene match: 7. The CDR3 DNA sequence: TGTGCCAGCAGTTTGAAAGCGGGAGATATCTACGAGCAGTACTTC. Protein: CASSLKAGDIYEQYF.

This clonotype came up once. A much more abundant neighbour one base away suggests this may be a read error. The rearrangement uses TRBV13 and TRBJ2-5; TRBD2 matches 10 bases. The germline CDR1 and CDR2 sequences are PRHDT and FYEKMQ (reference sequence). The CDR3 consists of 15 residues. The CDR3 region is CASSLDLAGEEAQYF. CDR3 nucleotides: TGTGCCAGCAGCTTAGACCTAGCGGGAGAAGAGGCCCAGTACTTC.

The chain couples TRBV6-5 to TRBJ1-4; possibly TRBD1 for D (5 bases). The V and J ends lost 2 bases and 5 bases respectively, with 9 bases between them. The CDR3 contains 14 residues. CDR1 is MNHEY, CDR2 SVGAGI, per germline. CDR3 residues: CASSYRGDNEKLFF. The DNA of the CDR3 is TGTGCCAGCAGTTACCGAGGGGACAATGAAAAACTGTTTTTT.

The J gene is TRBJ2-2, the V gene TRBV7-8; 10 positions match TRBD2. CDR1 SGHVS and CDR2 FQNEAQ come from the germline V gene. V lost 4 bases to trimming and J lost 5 bases; unmatched junction nucleotides: 7. The CDR3 consists of 16 residues. DNA of the CDR3: TGTGCCAGCAGCTATGCCGATAGCGGGAGGACCGGGGAGCTGTTTTTT. Translation gives CASSYADSGRTGELFF.

This clonotype was seen a handful of times. The chain employs TRBV5-4 and TRBJ2-7; tentatively, D is TRBD2 (6 bases). Trimming pared 5 bases from V and 3 bases from J, leaving 12 bases between. Germline CDR1 reads SGHNT; CDR2 reads YYREEE (reference sequence). There are 13 residues in the CDR3. This chain's CDR3 is CASSRGGDYEQYF. In DNA, the CDR3 is TGTGCCAGCAGTCGCGGCGGGGACTACGAGCAGTACTTC.

The rearrangement joins TRBV29-1 to TRBJ1-6; 7 nucleotides line up with TRBD1. CDR1 and CDR2 (germline): SQVTM, ANQGSEA. With V trimmed by 8 bases and J by 2 bases, 6 bases remained unmatched. This CDR3 is built from 14 residues. The DNA for the CDR3 is TGCAGCTCGGACAGGATGCCCTATAATTCACCCCTCCACTTT. Protein sequence: CSSDRMPYNSPLHF.

V is TRBV5-4 and J is TRBJ2-7; TRBD2 agrees at 8 bases. Germline V gene lookup returns CDR1 SGHNT and CDR2 YYREEE (reference sequence). This CDR3 is 15 amino acids long. V trimming: 0 bases; J trimming: 5 bases; junction bases outside the gene matches: 7. The CDR3 spells CASSLAGGRTHEQYF. The CDR3 DNA follows: TGTGCCAGCAGCTTGGCCGGCGGGAGGACCCACGAGCAGTACTTC.